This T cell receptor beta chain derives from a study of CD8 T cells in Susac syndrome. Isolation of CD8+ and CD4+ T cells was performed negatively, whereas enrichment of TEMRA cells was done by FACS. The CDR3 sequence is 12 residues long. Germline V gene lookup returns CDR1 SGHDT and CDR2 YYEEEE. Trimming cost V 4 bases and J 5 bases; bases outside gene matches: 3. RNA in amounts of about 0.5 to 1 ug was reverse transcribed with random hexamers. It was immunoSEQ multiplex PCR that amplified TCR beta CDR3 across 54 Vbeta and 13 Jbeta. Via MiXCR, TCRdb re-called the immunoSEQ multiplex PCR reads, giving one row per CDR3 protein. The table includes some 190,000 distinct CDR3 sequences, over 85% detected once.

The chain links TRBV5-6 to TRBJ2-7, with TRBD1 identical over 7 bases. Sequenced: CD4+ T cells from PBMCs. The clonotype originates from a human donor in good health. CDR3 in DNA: TGTGCCAGCAGCCCTGACAGGGACGAGCAGTACTTC. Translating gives CASSPDRDEQYF.